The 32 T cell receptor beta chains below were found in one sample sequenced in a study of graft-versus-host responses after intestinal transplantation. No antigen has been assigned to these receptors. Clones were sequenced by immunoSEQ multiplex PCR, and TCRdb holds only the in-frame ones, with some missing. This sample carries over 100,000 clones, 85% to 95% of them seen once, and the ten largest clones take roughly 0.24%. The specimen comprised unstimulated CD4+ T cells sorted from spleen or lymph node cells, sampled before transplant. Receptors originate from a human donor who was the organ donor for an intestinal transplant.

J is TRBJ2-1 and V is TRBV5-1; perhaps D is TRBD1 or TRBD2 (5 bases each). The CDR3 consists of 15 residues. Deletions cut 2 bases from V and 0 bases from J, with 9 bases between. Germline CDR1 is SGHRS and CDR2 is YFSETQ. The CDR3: CASSFAGGSYNEQFF. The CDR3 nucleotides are TGCGCCAGCAGCTTCGCTGGGGGCTCCTACAATGAGCAGTTCTTC. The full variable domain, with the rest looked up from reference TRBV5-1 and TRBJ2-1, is KAGVTQTPRYLIKTRGQQVTLSCSPISGHRSVSWYQQTPGQGLQFLFEYFSETQRNKGNFPGRFSGRQFSNSRSEMNVSTLELGDSALYLCASSFAGGSYNEQFFGPGTRLTVL.

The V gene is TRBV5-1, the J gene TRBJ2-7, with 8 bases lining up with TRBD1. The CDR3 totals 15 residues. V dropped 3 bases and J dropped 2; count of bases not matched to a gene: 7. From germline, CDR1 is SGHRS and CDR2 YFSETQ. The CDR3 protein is CASSSGDRFTYEQYF. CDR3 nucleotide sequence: TGCGCCAGCAGCTCGGGGGACAGGTTCACCTACGAGCAGTACTTC.

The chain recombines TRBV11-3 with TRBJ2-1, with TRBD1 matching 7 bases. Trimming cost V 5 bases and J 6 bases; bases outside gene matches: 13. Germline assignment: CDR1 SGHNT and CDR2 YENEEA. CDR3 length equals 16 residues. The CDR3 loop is CASSPLGRGFVNEQFF. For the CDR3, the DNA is TGTGCCAGCAGCCCCCTGGGCAGGGGGTTTGTCAATGAGCAGTTCTTC.

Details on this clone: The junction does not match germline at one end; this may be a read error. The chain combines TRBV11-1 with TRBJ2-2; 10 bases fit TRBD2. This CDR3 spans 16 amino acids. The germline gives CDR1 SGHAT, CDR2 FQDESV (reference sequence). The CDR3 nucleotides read TGTGCCAGCAGCAGAGACACTAGCGGGAACCCCGGGGAGCTGTTTTTT. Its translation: CASSRDTSGNPGELFF. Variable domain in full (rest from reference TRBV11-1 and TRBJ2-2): EAEVAQSPRYKITEKSQAVAFWCDPISGHATLYWYRQILGQGPELLVQFQDESVVDDSQLPKDRFSAERLKGVDSTLKIQPAELGDSAMYLCASSRDTSGNPGELFFGEGSRLTVL.

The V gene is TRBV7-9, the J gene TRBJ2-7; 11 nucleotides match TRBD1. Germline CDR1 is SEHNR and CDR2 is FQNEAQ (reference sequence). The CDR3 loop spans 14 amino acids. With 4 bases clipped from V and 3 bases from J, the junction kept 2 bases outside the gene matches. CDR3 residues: CASSSGTGGYEQYF. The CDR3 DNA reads TGTGCCAGCAGCTCCGGGACAGGGGGCTACGAGCAGTACTTC.

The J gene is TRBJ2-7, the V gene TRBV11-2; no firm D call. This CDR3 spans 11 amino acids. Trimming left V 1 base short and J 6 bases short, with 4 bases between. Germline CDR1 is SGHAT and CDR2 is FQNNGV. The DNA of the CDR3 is TGTGCCAGCAGCTTAGTGTTCGAGCAGTACTTC. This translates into CASSLVFEQYF.

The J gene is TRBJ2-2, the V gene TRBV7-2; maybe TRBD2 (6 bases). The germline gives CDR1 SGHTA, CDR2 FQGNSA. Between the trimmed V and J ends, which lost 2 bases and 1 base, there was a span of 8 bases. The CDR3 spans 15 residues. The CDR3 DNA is TGTGCCAGCAGCTTACACGGGAGGAACACCGGGGAGCTGTTTTTT. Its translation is CASSLHGRNTGELFF.

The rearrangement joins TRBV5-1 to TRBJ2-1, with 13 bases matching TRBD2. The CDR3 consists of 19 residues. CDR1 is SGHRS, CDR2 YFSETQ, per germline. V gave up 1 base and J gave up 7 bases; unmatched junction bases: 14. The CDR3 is CASSLSRTSGRLEGNEQFF. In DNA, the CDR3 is TGCGCCAGCAGCTTGAGTAGGACTAGCGGGAGATTGGAAGGGAATGAGCAGTTCTTC. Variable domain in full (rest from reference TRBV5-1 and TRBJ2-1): KAGVTQTPRYLIKTRGQQVTLSCSPISGHRSVSWYQQTPGQGLQFLFEYFSETQRNKGNFPGRFSGRQFSNSRSEMNVSTLELGDSALYLCASSLSRTSGRLEGNEQFFGPGTRLTVL.

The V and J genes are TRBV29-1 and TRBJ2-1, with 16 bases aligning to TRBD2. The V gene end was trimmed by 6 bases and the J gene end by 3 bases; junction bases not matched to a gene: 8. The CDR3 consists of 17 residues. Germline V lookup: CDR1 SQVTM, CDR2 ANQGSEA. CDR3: CSVAGTSGRAGYNEQFF. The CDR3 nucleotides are TGCAGCGTCGCCGGGACTAGCGGGAGGGCCGGCTACAATGAGCAGTTCTTC.

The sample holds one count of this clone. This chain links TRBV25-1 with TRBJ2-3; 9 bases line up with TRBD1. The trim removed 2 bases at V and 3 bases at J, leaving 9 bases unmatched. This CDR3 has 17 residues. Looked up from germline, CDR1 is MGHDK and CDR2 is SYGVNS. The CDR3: CASSEPRQGGSTDTQYF. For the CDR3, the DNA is TGTGCCAGCAGTGAACCCCGACAGGGGGGGTCGACAGATACGCAGTATTTT.

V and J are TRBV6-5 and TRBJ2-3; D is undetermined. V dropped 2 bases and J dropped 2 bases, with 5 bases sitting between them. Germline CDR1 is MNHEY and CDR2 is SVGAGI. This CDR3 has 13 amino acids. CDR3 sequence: CASSYRYTDTQYF. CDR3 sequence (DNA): TGTGCCAGCAGTTACCGATACACAGATACGCAGTATTTT.

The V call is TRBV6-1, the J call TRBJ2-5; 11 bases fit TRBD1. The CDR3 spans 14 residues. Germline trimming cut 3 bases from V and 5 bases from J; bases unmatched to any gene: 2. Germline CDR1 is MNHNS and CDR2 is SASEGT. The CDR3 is CASSEDRGRETQYF. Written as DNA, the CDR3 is TGTGCCAGCAGTGAGGACAGGGGGCGGGAGACCCAGTACTTC.

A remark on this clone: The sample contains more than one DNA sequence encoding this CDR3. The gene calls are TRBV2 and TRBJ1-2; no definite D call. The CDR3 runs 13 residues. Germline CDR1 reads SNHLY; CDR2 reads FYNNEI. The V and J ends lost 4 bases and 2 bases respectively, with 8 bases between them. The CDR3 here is CASSGDGNYGYTF. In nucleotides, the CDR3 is TGTGCCAGCAGTGGAGACGGGAACTATGGCTACACCTTC.

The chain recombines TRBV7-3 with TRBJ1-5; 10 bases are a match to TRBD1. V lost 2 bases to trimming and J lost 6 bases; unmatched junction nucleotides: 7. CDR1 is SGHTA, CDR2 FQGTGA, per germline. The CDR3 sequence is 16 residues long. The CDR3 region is CASSLESWTGGQPQHF. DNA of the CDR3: TGTGCCAGCAGCTTAGAGTCGTGGACAGGGGGTCAGCCCCAGCATTTT.

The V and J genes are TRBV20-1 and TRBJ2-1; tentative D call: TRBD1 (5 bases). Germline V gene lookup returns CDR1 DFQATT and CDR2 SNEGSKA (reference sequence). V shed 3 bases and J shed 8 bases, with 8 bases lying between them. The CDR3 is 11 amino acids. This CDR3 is CSARGPYEQFF. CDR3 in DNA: TGCAGTGCTAGGGGGCCCTATGAGCAGTTCTTC.

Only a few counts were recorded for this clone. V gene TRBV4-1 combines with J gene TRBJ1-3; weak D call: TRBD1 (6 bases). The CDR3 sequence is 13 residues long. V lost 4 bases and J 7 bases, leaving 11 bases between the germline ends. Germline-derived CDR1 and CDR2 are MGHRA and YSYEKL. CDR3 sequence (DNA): TGCGCCAGCAGCCTCGACAGGCGGAACACCATATATTTT. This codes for CASSLDRRNTIYF.

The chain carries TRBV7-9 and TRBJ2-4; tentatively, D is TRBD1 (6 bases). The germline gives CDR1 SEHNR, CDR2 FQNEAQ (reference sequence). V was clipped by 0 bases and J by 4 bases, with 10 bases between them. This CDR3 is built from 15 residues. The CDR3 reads CASSLARTAKNIQYF. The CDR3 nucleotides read TGTGCCAGCAGCTTAGCGAGGACAGCAAAAAACATTCAGTACTTC.

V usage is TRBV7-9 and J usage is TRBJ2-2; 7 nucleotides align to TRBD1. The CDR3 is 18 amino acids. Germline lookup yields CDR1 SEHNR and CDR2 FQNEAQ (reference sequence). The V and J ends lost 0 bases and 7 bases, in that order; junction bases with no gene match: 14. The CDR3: CASSLAPPETGTGGELFF. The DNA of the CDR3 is TGTGCCAGCAGCTTAGCCCCCCCGGAGACAGGGACGGGCGGGGAGCTGTTTTTT.

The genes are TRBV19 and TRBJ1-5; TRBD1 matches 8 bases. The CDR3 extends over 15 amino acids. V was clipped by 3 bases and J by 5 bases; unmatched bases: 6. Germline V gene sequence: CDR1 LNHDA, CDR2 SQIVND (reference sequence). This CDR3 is CASSMDRVGDQPQHF. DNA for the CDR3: TGTGCCAGTAGTATGGACAGGGTCGGGGATCAGCCCCAGCATTTT.

This CDR3 is CASSQARTSGVYEQYF. The CDR3 bases are TGCGCCAGCAGCCAAGCACGGACTAGTGGTGTCTACGAGCAGTACTTC. V is TRBV4-3 and J is TRBJ2-7; 7 nucleotides agree with TRBD2. The germline CDR1 and CDR2 sequences are LGHNA and YSLEER. V lost 1 base and J lost 3; bases outside the gene matches: 9. There are 16 residues in the CDR3.

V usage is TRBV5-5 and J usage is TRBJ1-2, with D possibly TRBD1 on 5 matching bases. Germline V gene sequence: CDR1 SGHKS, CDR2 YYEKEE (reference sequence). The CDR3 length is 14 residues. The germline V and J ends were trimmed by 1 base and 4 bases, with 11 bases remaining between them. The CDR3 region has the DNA TGTGCCAGCAGCTTGAGACAGTTCAGCTATGGCTACACCTTC. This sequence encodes CASSLRQFSYGYTF.

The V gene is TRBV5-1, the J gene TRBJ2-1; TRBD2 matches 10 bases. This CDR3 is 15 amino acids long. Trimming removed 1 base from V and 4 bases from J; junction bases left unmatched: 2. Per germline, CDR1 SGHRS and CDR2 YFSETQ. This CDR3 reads CASSLTSGTYNEQFF. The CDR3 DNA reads TGCGCCAGCAGCTTGACTAGCGGGACTTACAATGAGCAGTTCTTC. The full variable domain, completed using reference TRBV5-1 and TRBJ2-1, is KAGVTQTPRYLIKTRGQQVTLSCSPISGHRSVSWYQQTPGQGLQFLFEYFSETQRNKGNFPGRFSGRQFSNSRSEMNVSTLELGDSALYLCASSLTSGTYNEQFFGPGTRLTVL.

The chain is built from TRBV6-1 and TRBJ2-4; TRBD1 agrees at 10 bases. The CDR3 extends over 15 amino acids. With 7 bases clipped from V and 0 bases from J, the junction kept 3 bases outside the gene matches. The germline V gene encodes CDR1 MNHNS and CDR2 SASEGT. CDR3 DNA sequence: TGTGCCAGCACTGACAGGGGGCTAGCCAAAAACATTCAGTACTTC. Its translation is CASTDRGLAKNIQYF.

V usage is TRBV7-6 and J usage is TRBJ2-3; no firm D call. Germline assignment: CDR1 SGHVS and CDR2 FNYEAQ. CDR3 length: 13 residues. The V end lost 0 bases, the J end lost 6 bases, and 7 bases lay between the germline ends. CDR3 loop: CASSLASRDTQYF. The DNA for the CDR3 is TGTGCCAGCAGCTTAGCGTCTAGGGATACGCAGTATTTT.

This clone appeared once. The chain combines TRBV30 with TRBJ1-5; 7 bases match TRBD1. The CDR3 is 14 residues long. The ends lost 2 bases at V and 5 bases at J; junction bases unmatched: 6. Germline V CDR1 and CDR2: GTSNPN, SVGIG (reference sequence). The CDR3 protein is CAWSQGGRDQPQHF. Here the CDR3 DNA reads TGTGCCTGGAGTCAGGGGGGAAGGGATCAGCCCCAGCATTTT.

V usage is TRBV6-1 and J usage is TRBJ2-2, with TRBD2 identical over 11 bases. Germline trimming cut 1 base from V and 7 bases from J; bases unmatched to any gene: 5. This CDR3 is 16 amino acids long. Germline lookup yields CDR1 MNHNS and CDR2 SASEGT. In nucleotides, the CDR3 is TGTGCCAGCAGTGAAGGACTAGCGGGAACAGGCGGGGAGCTGTTTTTT. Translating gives CASSEGLAGTGGELFF.

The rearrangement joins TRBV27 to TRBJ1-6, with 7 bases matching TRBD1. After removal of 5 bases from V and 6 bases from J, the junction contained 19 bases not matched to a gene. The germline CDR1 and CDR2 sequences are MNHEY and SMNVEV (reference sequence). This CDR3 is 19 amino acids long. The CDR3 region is CASSPTGRSSFSINSPLHF. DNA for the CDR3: TGTGCCAGCAGTCCGACAGGGCGGAGCAGTTTCTCCATTAATTCACCCCTCCACTTT.

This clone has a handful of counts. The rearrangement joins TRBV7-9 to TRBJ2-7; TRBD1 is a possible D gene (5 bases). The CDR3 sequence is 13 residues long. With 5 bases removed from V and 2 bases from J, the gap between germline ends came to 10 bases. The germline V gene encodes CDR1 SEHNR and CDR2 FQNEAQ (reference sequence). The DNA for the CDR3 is TGTGCCAGCAGCCCGCAGGGTACCTACGAGCAGTACTTC. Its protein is CASSPQGTYEQYF.

CDR3 amino acids: CAWRGGWSSYNEQFF. CDR3 bases: TGTGCCTGGAGAGGAGGGTGGAGCTCCTACAATGAGCAGTTCTTC. The chain is built from TRBV30 and TRBJ2-1, with D tentatively TRBD2 (6 bases). This CDR3 region has 15 residues. Trimming cost V 3 bases and J 0 bases, with 12 bases left between them. Looked up from germline, CDR1 is GTSNPN and CDR2 is SVGIG (reference sequence).

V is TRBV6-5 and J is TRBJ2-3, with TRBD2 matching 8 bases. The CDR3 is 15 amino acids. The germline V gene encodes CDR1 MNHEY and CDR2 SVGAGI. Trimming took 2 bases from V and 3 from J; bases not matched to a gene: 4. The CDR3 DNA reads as TGTGCCAGCAGTTACACGGGACTAGGTACAGATACGCAGTATTTT. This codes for CASSYTGLGTDTQYF.

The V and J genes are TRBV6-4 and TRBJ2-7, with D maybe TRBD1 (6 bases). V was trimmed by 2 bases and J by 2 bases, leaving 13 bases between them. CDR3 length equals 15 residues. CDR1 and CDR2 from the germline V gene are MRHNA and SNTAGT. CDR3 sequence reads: CASSDGADRPYEQYF. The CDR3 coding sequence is TGTGCCAGCAGTGACGGGGCCGACAGGCCCTACGAGCAGTACTTC.

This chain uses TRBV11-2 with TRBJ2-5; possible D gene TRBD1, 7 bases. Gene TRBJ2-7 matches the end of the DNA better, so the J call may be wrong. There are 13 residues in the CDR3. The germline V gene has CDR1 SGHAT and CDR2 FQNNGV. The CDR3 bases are TGTGCCAGCAGCTCGCGGGACAGCTACGAGCAGTACTTC. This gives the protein CASSSRDSYEQYF.